This TCR beta chain was documented in a study of shared clonotypes between healthy human individuals. Study in general: A few men and a couple of women, aged 18 to 49, were donors. The study, taken as a whole, reports: The study's rarefaction showed incomplete sorted-subset sequencing despite large depth.

Researchers divided each subset's genomic DNA evenly across several immunoSEQ plates. TCRdb's copy holds only in-frame clones and misses some; the assay was immunoSEQ multiplex PCR. This sample has more than 2 million clones, with about 95% found just once. Deletions cut 5 bases from V and 3 bases from J, with 11 bases between. The germline CDR1 and CDR2 sequences are SGHAT and FQNNGV. This CDR3 has 13 amino acids. Naive CD8 cells, CD45RO-negative and positively selected for CCR7, excluded terminally differentiated effector memory CD45RA+ cells. As concerns this clone: Its antigen is currently unknown.

The sequence came from a man younger than 30 in good health. Sequencing used naive CD8+ T cells sorted from blood. The chain uses TRBV11-2 and TRBJ2-7, with D possibly being TRBD1 (6 bases). The CDR3: CASSPDRDYEQYF. Here the CDR3 DNA reads TGTGCCAGCAGCCCGGACAGAGACTACGAGCAGTACTTC.